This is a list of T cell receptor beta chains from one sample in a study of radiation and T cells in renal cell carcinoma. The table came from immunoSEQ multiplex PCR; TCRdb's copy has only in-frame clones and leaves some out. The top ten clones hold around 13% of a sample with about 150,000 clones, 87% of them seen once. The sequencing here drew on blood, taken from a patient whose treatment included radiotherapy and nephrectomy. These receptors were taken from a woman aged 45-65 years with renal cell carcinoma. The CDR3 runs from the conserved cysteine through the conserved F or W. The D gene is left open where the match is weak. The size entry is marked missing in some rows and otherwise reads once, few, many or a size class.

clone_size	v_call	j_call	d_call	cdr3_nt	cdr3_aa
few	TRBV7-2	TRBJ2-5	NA	TGTGCCAGCAGCTTCGGGGGGCGCGGGGAGACCCAGTACTTC	CASSFGGRGETQYF
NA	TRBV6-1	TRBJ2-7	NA	TGTGCCAGCAGATACGCGGGACACCTCTACGAGCAGTACTTC	CASRYAGHLYEQYF
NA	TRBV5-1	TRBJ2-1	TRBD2	TGCGCCAGCAGCCTAAGCGGGGGGGCCTATTTAGATGAGCAGTTCTTC	CASSLSGGAYLDEQFF
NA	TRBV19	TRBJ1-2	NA	TGTGCCAGTAGTATAGTAACAGGACCCACAGGCTATGGCTACACCTTC	CASSIVTGPTGYGYTF
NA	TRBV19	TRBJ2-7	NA	TGTGCCAGTAGTATAGCGGGACTGGCAAACGAGCAGTACTTC	CASSIAGLANEQYF
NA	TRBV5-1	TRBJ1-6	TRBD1	TGCGCCAGCAGCTTGGATCGCCGGGACAGGGGTAATAATTCACCCCTCCACTTT	CASSLDRRDRGNNSPLHF
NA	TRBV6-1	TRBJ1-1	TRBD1	TGTGCCAGCAGGGACAGGGGATATTACACTGAAGCTTTCTTT	CASRDRGYYTEAFF
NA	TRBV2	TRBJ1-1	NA	TGTGCCAGCAACGTGGGAGGGATCGACACTGAAGCTTTCTTT	CASNVGGIDTEAFF
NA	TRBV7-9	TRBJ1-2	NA	TGTGCCAGCATCCCCAGGGGCAGGATCCCGAACTATGGCTACACCTTC	CASIPRGRIPNYGYTF
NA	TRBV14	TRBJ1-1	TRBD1	TGTGCCAGCAGCTCACCGGGACAGCCATGGATGAACACTGAAGCTTTCTTT	CASSSPGQPWMNTEAFF
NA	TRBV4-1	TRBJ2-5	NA	TGCGCCAGCAGCCAAGATCTCTCGGGGGCTCAAGAGACCCAGTACTTC	CASSQDLSGAQETQYF
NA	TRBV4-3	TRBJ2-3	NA	TGCGCCAGCAGCCAAGACGTTAGCACCCCTGCGCAGTATTTT	CASSQDVSTPAQYF
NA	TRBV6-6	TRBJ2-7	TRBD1	TGTGCCAGCAGTTACTCCTGGACAGGGGCCTACGAGCAGTACTTC	CASSYSWTGAYEQYF
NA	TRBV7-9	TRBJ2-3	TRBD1	TGTGCCAGCAGCTATAGACAGGGGGCTGCAGATACGCAGTATTTT	CASSYRQGAADTQYF
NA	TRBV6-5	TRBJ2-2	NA	TGTGCCAGCAACGGGGGTATCACCGGGGAGCTGTTTTTT	CASNGGITGELFF
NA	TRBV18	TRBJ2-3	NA	TGTGCCAGCTCACCAGGTAGCGACTACCCAGATACGCAGTATTTT	CASSPGSDYPDTQYF
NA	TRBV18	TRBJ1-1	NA	TGTGCCAGCTCATCGATCAGGGACACTGAAGCTTTCTTT	CASSSIRDTEAFF
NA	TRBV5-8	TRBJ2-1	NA	TGTGCCAGCAGCTATGGGTACTTGGAGCAGTTCTTC	CASSYGYLEQFF
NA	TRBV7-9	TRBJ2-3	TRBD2	TGTGCCAGCACCATAGGCAGCGGGGGGACCACAGATACGCAGTATTTT	CASTIGSGGTTDTQYF
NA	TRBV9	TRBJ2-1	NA	TGTGCCAGCAGCCCCCAGCTGGGCCATCCCCTTAATGAGCAGTTCTTC	CASSPQLGHPLNEQFF
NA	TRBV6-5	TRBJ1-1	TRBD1	TGTGCCAGCCGCAGGGGGTCTGCCATGAACACTGAAGCTTTCTTT	CASRRGSAMNTEAFF
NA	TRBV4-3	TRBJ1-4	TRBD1	TGCGCCAGCAGCCAAGATCTACAGGGGCGGCGAGAAAAACTGTTTTTT	CASSQDLQGRREKLFF
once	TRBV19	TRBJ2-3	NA	TGTGCCAGTACCGACCGAAGAGGTAATCCAGATACGCAGTATTTT	CASTDRRGNPDTQYF
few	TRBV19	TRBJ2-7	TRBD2	TGTGCCAGTACCGCGAGCGGGGTGGGCGAGCAGTACTTC	CASTASGVGEQYF
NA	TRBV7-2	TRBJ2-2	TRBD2	TGTGCCAGCAGACTAGCGGGCGGGGTGAACACCGGGGAGCTGTTTTTT	CASRLAGGVNTGELFF
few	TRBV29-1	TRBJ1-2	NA	TGCAGCGTTGAAGGGGGAGACGGCTACACCTTC	CSVEGGDGYTF
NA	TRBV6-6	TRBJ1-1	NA	TGTGCCAGCAGGAAGGAGTCCCAGAACACTGAAGCTTTCTTT	CASRKESQNTEAFF
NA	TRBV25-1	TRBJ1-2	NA	TGTGCCAGCAGTGAAATCGGGGGCGACTATGGCTACACCTTC	CASSEIGGDYGYTF
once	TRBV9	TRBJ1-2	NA	TGTGCCAGCAGCTCTCTGAGTTATGGCTACACCTTC	CASSSLSYGYTF
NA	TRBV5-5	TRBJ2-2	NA	TGTGCCAGCAGCTTGGGAATGGTCACCGGGGAGCTGTTTTTT	CASSLGMVTGELFF
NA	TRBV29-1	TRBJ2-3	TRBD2	TGCAGCGTTACTACTAGCGGTATCACAGATACGCAGTATTTT	CSVTTSGITDTQYF
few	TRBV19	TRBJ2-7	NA	TGTGCCAGTAGTACTACAGGGCTACACGAGCAGTACTTC	CASSTTGLHEQYF
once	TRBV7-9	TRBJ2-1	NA	TGTGCCAGCAGCCCCTGGCTAGGGGGCAATGAGCAGTTCTTC	CASSPWLGGNEQFF
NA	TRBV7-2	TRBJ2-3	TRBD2	TGTGCCAGCAGCTTACGGGCAGGACTAGTCACAGATACGCAGTATTTT	CASSLRAGLVTDTQYF
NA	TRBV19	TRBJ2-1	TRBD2	TGTGCCAGTAGTATAGATCTGTACAGCGGGGTTTCGCTGTTCTTC	CASSIDLYSGVSLFF
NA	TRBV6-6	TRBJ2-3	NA	TGTGCCAGCAGTCCCCACCCAGATACGCAGTATTTT	CASSPHPDTQYF
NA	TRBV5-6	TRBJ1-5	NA	TGTGCCAGCAGCTTGAGGGGGGCCAACAATCAGCCCCAGCATTTT	CASSLRGANNQPQHF
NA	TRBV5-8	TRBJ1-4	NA	TGTGCCAGCAGCGGACGTGGGGCTTCTAATGAAAAACTGTTTTTT	CASSGRGASNEKLFF
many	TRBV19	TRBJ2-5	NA	TGTGCCAGTAGTCTGCGGGGACAGCATACTCAAGAGACCCAGTACTTC	CASSLRGQHTQETQYF
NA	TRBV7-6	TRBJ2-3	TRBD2	TGTGCCAGCAGCCAAAGCGGGGGGGTTTCCGATACGCAGTATTTT	CASSQSGGVSDTQYF
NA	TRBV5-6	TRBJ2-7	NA	TGTGCCAGTAGCTTTAGCTACGAGCAGTACTTC	CASSFSYEQYF
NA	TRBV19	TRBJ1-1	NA	TGTGCCAGTAGTATAACAGGGTTTGGGGACACTGAAGCTTTCTTT	CASSITGFGDTEAFF